A selection of T cell receptor beta chains follows, all from one sample in a study of T cells expressing NK-cell markers. Reanalyzing the 5' RACE reads, TCRdb keeps one entry per CDR3 protein, without DNA. This listing includes roughly 380,000 distinct CDR3 sequences. Sequencing was performed on blood T cells: a sorted CD56 or NKG2C T cell subset, CD4+ or CD8+ T cells, or bulk PBMC T cells (not recorded which). The receptor set was obtained from a man aged 18-70 years in good health. Both conserved end residues are part of each CDR3.

J gene: TRBJ1-2
V gene: TRBV6-5
CDR3 protein: CASMRNYGYTF

J gene: TRBJ1-4
V gene: TRBV2
CDR3 protein: CASSSDGMQDEKLFF

J gene: TRBJ2-7
V gene: TRBV6-1
CDR3 protein: CASSPGQGVQEQYF

J gene: TRBJ2-7
V gene: TRBV20-1
CDR3 protein: CSARLAGGRNNYEQYF

J gene: TRBJ1-1
V gene: TRBV12-3/TRBV12-4
CDR3 protein: CASSSTGTSTEAFF

J gene: TRBJ2-1
V gene: TRBV11-2
CDR3 protein: CASSLVGTGPYNEQFF

J gene: TRBJ1-1
V gene: TRBV6-5
CDR3 protein: CASSYSLRGNTEAFF

J gene: TRBJ2-7
V gene: TRBV18
CDR3 protein: CASSPGQAGGTLEQYF

J gene: TRBJ1-2
V gene: TRBV5-4
CDR3 protein: CASSPGTGPPYGYTF

J gene: TRBJ1-5
V gene: TRBV12-3/TRBV12-4
CDR3 protein: CASSHGQGGERPQHF

J gene: TRBJ2-3
V gene: TRBV28
CDR3 protein: CASSGQGKSDTQYF

J gene: TRBJ2-2
V gene: TRBV20-1
CDR3 protein: CSATGPDGIGELFF

J gene: TRBJ1-6
V gene: TRBV12-3/TRBV12-4
CDR3 protein: CASRDLALSKNSPLHF

J gene: TRBJ2-7
V gene: TRBV19
CDR3 protein: CASSIGRYYEQYF

J gene: TRBJ2-5
V gene: TRBV5-1
CDR3 protein: CASSSGLAGGPRTQYF

J gene: TRBJ2-3
V gene: TRBV20-1
CDR3 protein: CSARRDPSTDTQYF

J gene: TRBJ2-3
V gene: TRBV9
CDR3 protein: CASSVGVARGGTQYF

J gene: TRBJ2-3
V gene: TRBV5-1
CDR3 protein: CASRALSGARTDTQYF

J gene: TRBJ1-2
V gene: TRBV5-1
CDR3 protein: CASSLGGGGDSYGYTF

J gene: TRBJ2-1
V gene: TRBV4-1
CDR3 protein: CASSLAKLAGAMSSYNEQFF

J gene: TRBJ1-3
V gene: TRBV21-1
CDR3 protein: CATRRRVLYSGNTIYF

J gene: TRBJ2-1
V gene: TRBV7-8
CDR3 protein: CASARSEGVYNEQFF

J gene: TRBJ2-3
V gene: TRBV5-1
CDR3 protein: CASSRTVDTSDTQYF

J gene: TRBJ2-3
V gene: TRBV2
CDR3 protein: CASSEAQRFTDTQYF

J gene: TRBJ1-5
V gene: TRBV14
CDR3 protein: CASRYRAQQPQHF

J gene: TRBJ2-3
V gene: TRBV3-1
CDR3 protein: CASSQDVGGADTQYF

J gene: TRBJ2-1
V gene: TRBV7-3
CDR3 protein: CASSLWQGAFNEQFF

J gene: TRBJ2-4
V gene: TRBV7-2
CDR3 protein: CASSLSGGVSKNIQYF

J gene: TRBJ1-4
V gene: TRBV10-2
CDR3 protein: CASREDRFWQEKLFF

J gene: TRBJ2-3
V gene: TRBV29-1
CDR3 protein: CSAAGNLADTQYF

J gene: TRBJ1-2
V gene: TRBV2
CDR3 protein: CASSRTGVANYGYTF

J gene: TRBJ1-6
V gene: TRBV29-1
CDR3 protein: CSVPLGQGFLPLHF

J gene: TRBJ1-1
V gene: TRBV21-1
CDR3 protein: CASSARAGTANTEAFF

J gene: TRBJ2-3
V gene: TRBV7-9
CDR3 protein: CASSLGGRGTYTDTQYF

J gene: TRBJ2-7
V gene: TRBV14
CDR3 protein: CASSQRPDDYEQYF

J gene: TRBJ1-4
V gene: TRBV7-2
CDR3 protein: CASSRNRGKGEKLFF

J gene: TRBJ2-7
V gene: TRBV27
CDR3 protein: CASSTTPYYEQYF

J gene: TRBJ2-3
V gene: TRBV6-2/TRBV6-3
CDR3 protein: CASSYLGNSGDTQYF

J gene: TRBJ1-2
V gene: TRBV29-1
CDR3 protein: CSVGGYSGYTF

J gene: TRBJ2-3
V gene: TRBV9
CDR3 protein: CASSVGGAGVQYF

J gene: TRBJ2-1
V gene: TRBV6-1
CDR3 protein: CASGGTGGRIAYNEQFF

J gene: TRBJ1-1
V gene: TRBV28
CDR3 protein: CASSLPATGGGTEAFF

J gene: TRBJ1-4
V gene: TRBV6-1
CDR3 protein: CASSRGLGTGGTTNEKLFF